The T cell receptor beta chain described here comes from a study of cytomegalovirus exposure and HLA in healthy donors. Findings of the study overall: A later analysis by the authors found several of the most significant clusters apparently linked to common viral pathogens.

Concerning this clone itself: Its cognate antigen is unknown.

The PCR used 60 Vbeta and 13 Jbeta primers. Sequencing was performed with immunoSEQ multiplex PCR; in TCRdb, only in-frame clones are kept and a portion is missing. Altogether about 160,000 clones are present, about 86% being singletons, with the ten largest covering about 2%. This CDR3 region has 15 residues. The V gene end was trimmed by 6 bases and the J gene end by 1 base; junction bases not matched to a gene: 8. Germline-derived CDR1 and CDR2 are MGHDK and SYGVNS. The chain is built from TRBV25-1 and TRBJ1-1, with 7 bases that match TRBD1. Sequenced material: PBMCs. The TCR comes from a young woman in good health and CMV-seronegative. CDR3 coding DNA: TGTGCCAGCAGCTGGGACAGAGCGCGGAACACTGAAGCTTTCTTT. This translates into CASSWDRARNTEAFF.